This passage covers 3 T cell receptor beta chains from one sample sequenced in a study of T cells in Graves' hyperthyroidism and ophthalmopathy (dated by TCRdb to the late 2010s). The library relied on multiplex PCR. The instrument given in TCRdb is Illumina HiSeq 2000. TCR beta CDR3 regions were amplified from RNA transcripts. A first-round RT-PCR of the TCR CDR3 used the HTBI primer set with the Qiagen OneStep RT-PCR kit. TCRdb passed the public sequencing reads through fastp at Q25 and MiXCR, retaining productive beta sequences. Rows with one shared CDR3 protein collapse into an entry with the most common genes and DNA. The sample yields roughly 500,000 distinct CDR3 sequences; roughly 46% were counted once. The ten most abundant clones make up around 20% of the sample. The material sequenced was peripheral blood or thyroid tissue (not recorded which). These receptors all stem from an adult woman with Graves' disease, either hyperthyroidism or ophthalmopathy (not recorded which).

This clonotype was observed at least ten times. J is TRBJ1-5 and V is TRBV20-1, with D perhaps matching TRBD1 (5 bases). The CDR3 consists of 14 residues. CDR1 is DFQATT, CDR2 SNEGSKA, per germline (reference sequence). V was pared by 1 base and J by 5 bases, with 12 bases between. CDR3 in DNA: TGCAGTGCTAGAGTTAGGGGATGGGATCAGCCCCAGCATTTT. Its protein product is CSARVRGWDQPQHF.

The V and J genes are TRBV9 and TRBJ2-2; D is unclear. The CDR3 loop spans 12 amino acids. Germline V gives CDR1 SGDLS, CDR2 YYNGEE. V was clipped by 3 bases and J by 8 bases, with 8 bases between them. CDR3 sequence (DNA): TGTGCCAGCAGCGCGGCCCCAGGGGAGCTGTTTTTT. Amino acids: CASSAAPGELFF.

The genes are TRBV19 and TRBJ2-7; D gene uncertain. Trimming took off 5 bases at V and 3 bases at J, with 14 bases between the two ends. Germline V gives CDR1 LNHDA, CDR2 SQIVND (reference sequence). The CDR3 is made up of 14 amino acids. The CDR3 DNA reads as TGTGCCAGTAGTGTGAACGGGCTGCACTACGAGCAGTACTTC. Translation: CASSVNGLHYEQYF.